Presented here are 29 T cell receptor beta chains from one specimen sequenced in a study of blood T cells in healthy people across ages. Alongside a J-beta primer mix, a sample-barcoded 5' primer served in a second PCR lasting 7 to 11 cycles. TCRdb reprocessed the 5' RACE reads via MiXCR and lists one record per CDR3 protein. Of some 800,000 distinct CDR3 sequences in the sample, under 55% were seen once. The specimen sequenced was blood. Receptors originate from a man aged 60-69 years in good health.

This clonotype was counted between two and nine times. V gene TRBV5-1 combines with J gene TRBJ2-3, with 9 bases identical to TRBD2. Germline V CDR1 and CDR2: SGHRS, YFSETQ. The CDR3 is 16 residues long. The junction had 6 bases not matched to a gene; V was cut back by 2 bases and J by 2 bases. This CDR3 is CASSFDLAGSTDTQYF. The CDR3 DNA reads TGCGCCAGCAGCTTCGACCTAGCGGGGTCCACAGATACGCAGTATTTT.

The sample holds a few counts of this clonotype. This chain connects TRBV20-1 to TRBJ1-6; TRBD1 aligns across 7 bases. Germline CDR1 DFQATT, CDR2 SNEGSKA (reference sequence). V shed 2 bases and J 7 bases; nucleotides not matched to a gene: 5. This CDR3 has 14 amino acids. In DNA form, the CDR3 reads TGCAGTGCTAGATTGGGGACAGTGAATTCACCCCTCCACTTT. The encoded protein is CSARLGTVNSPLHF.

This sequence joins TRBV14 and TRBJ2-3, with unresolved D. The CDR3 extends over 13 amino acids. The germline gives CDR1 SGHDN, CDR2 FVKESK. Trimming pared 0 bases from V and 7 bases from J, leaving 8 bases between. CDR3 sequence reads: CASSQDLLNTQYF. Written as DNA, the CDR3 is TGTGCCAGCAGCCAAGATCTACTCAATACGCAGTATTTT.

The rearrangement links TRBV27 to TRBJ1-6; TRBD1 is a possible D gene (5 bases). This CDR3 is 14 amino acids long. V was pared by 6 bases and J by 7 bases, with 13 bases between. Per the germline V gene, CDR1 is MNHEY and CDR2 is SMNVEV (reference sequence). As DNA, the CDR3 is TGTGCCAGCAGACTCCGGACACTCAATTCACCCCTCCACTTT. Protein product: CASRLRTLNSPLHF.

There are a few counts of this clonotype. V usage is TRBV20-1 and J usage is TRBJ2-3; no reliable D call. The length of the CDR3 is 15 residues. Germline-derived CDR1 and CDR2 are DFQATT and SNEGSKA (reference sequence). Trimming stripped 4 bases from V and 2 bases from J, with 16 bases between. CDR3 in amino acids: CSAKGFGITTDTQYF. The DNA for the CDR3 is TGCAGTGCTAAAGGGTTTGGGATTACCACAGATACGCAGTATTTT.

V gene TRBV28 combines with J gene TRBJ1-2; D is undetermined. The germline V and J ends were trimmed by 5 bases and 8 bases, with 15 bases remaining between them. The CDR3 is made up of 13 amino acids. The germline CDR1 and CDR2 sequences are MDHEN and SYDVKM. The CDR3 reads CASSETGRGGYTF. Written as DNA, the CDR3 is TGTGCCAGCAGTGAAACTGGACGGGGAGGCTACACCTTC.

This clonotype was seen many times. The V gene is TRBV29-1, the J gene TRBJ2-1; tentatively, D is TRBD2 (6 bases). CDR3 length equals 13 residues. V was shortened by 4 bases and J by 2 bases, with 9 bases between the two germline ends. Germline V CDR1 and CDR2: SQVTM, ANQGSEA. CDR3 amino acids: CSVGGNPYNEQFF. As DNA, the CDR3 is TGCAGCGTTGGCGGGAACCCCTACAATGAGCAGTTCTTC.

A few counts support this clonotype. The V gene is TRBV27, the J gene TRBJ2-7; D possibly matches TRBD1 or TRBD2 (6 bases each). This CDR3 is 13 amino acids long. Per the germline V gene, CDR1 is MNHEY and CDR2 is SMNVEV (reference sequence). Trimming stripped 11 bases from V and 0 bases from J, with 14 bases between. CDR3 in amino acids: CASLGGNSYEQYF. CDR3 in DNA: TGTGCCTCCCTCGGGGGCAACTCCTACGAGCAGTACTTC.

This rearrangement joins TRBV6-5 to TRBJ2-7, with no clear D. CDR1 is MNHEY, CDR2 SVGAGI, per germline. The CDR3 consists of 13 residues. Trimming pared 0 bases from V and 3 bases from J, leaving 6 bases between. Here the CDR3 DNA reads TGTGCCAGCAGTTACTCAGAGGACTACGAGCAGTACTTC. Translation gives CASSYSEDYEQYF.

The chain couples TRBV4-3 to TRBJ1-2; perhaps TRBD1 as D (6 bases). The length of the CDR3 is 17 residues. The germline V gene has CDR1 LGHNA and CDR2 YSLEER. V dropped 0 bases and J dropped 2 bases, with 16 bases sitting between them. CDR3 amino acids: CASSQEAGGGINYGYTF. In DNA, the CDR3 is TGCGCCAGCAGCCAAGAGGCGGGAGGGGGAATCAACTATGGCTACACCTTC.

This clonotype was observed at least ten times. CDR3 in DNA: TGCAGCGTAGACCAGCCAGGGAGTGGGGAGACCCAGTACTTC. Its protein product is CSVDQPGSGETQYF. The chain recombines TRBV29-1 with TRBJ2-5; D assignment may be TRBD1 or TRBD2 (5 bases each). Germline lookup yields CDR1 SQVTM and CDR2 ANQGSEA. Trimming shortened V by 6 bases and J by 5 bases, and 19 bases separated the two germline ends. This CDR3 has 14 residues.

The chain carries TRBV20-1 and TRBJ1-6; a weak D match, TRBD1 (5 bases). CDR1 is DFQATT and CDR2 is SNEGSKA in the germline V gene (reference sequence). The CDR3 consists of 15 residues. V shed 7 bases and J shed 0 bases, with 13 bases lying between them. The CDR3 DNA sequence: TGCAGTGTGGCCCCAGGGAGCTCCTATAATTCACCCCTCCACTTT. This encodes CSVAPGSSYNSPLHF.

This clonotype occurred many times. This chain joins TRBV5-1 and TRBJ2-1; possible D gene TRBD1, 6 bases. The CDR3 has 14 amino acids. V lost 1 base and J lost 2, with 7 bases in between. Germline lookup yields CDR1 SGHRS and CDR2 YFSETQ. CDR3 sequence: CASSLTGTYNEQFF. DNA for the CDR3: TGCGCCAGCAGCTTGACAGGGACCTACAATGAGCAGTTCTTC.

This clonotype came up a few times. A read error may account for a junction end that differs from germline. V is TRBV4-3 and J is TRBJ1-4, with unresolved D. Germline V gene data show CDR1 as LGHNA and CDR2 as YSLEER. The CDR3 has 15 residues. The CDR3 DNA reads TGCGCCAGCAGCGAAGAAGACCGGGTCTCGGGAAAACTGTTTTTT. Encoded protein: CASSEEDRVSGKLFF.

The chain's CDR3 is CASSGQGPTDTQYF. The DNA for the CDR3 is TGCGCCAGCAGTGGACAGGGTCCCACAGATACGCAGTATTTT. The V and J genes are TRBV4-3 and TRBJ2-3, with 8 bases fitting TRBD1. There are 14 residues in the CDR3. Germline V gives CDR1 LGHNA, CDR2 YSLEER. Losses at the gene ends were 6 bases for V and 2 bases for J; bases not matched to a gene: 4.

The chain links TRBV20-1 to TRBJ1-6; D ambiguous. CDR1 and CDR2 (germline): DFQATT, SNEGSKA (reference sequence). Trimming took 6 bases from V and 3 from J, leaving 12 bases between them. The CDR3 covers 14 residues. In DNA, the CDR3 is TGCAGTGCCAAGGACGGGGACTATAATTCACCCCTCCACTTT. Translated: CSAKDGDYNSPLHF.

The gene calls are TRBV6-5 and TRBJ1-5; no definite D call. Per the germline V gene, CDR1 is MNHEY and CDR2 is SVGAGI. The V end was cut by 0 bases, the J end by 2 bases, with 8 bases between. The CDR3 is made up of 15 amino acids. The CDR3: CASSYSGVGNQPQHF. CDR3 bases: TGTGCCAGCAGTTACTCGGGTGTGGGCAATCAGCCCCAGCATTTT.

The J gene is TRBJ2-3, the V gene TRBV12-3 or TRBV12-4; perhaps TRBD2 as D (6 bases). The length of the CDR3 is 13 residues. Trimming took 3 bases from V and 7 from J, leaving 11 bases between them. The CDR3 is CASSFGGPNTQYF. The CDR3 DNA reads as TGTGCCAGCAGTTTCGGAGGGCCAAATACGCAGTATTTT.

The rearrangement links TRBV4-1 to TRBJ2-7; 8 bases line up with TRBD1. Germline V gene lookup returns CDR1 MGHRA and CDR2 YSYEKL. CDR3 length: 15 residues. Losses at the gene ends were 1 base for V and 2 bases for J; bases not matched to a gene: 4. DNA of the CDR3: TGCGCCAGCAGCCAAGTAACAGGGGGTCCCTACGAGCAGTACTTC. Translation gives CASSQVTGGPYEQYF.

The CDR3 DNA follows: TGCAGTGCTAGCGGCGGGGGGGAGCAGTACTTC. Residues: CSASGGGEQYF. V gene TRBV20-1 combines with J gene TRBJ2-7, with 8 positions matching TRBD2. The CDR3 runs 11 residues. V was clipped by 3 bases and J by 7 bases; unmatched bases: 2. Germline V gene lookup returns CDR1 DFQATT and CDR2 SNEGSKA (reference sequence).

As regards this clonotype: One junction end does not reproduce the germline sequence, and a read error may be involved. This sequence joins TRBV11-2 and TRBJ2-1; no reliable D call. The end of the DNA is better explained by TRBJ2-7, so the J call may be wrong. Germline V CDR1 and CDR2: SGHAT, FQNNGV. CDR3 size: 14 residues. CDR3 coding DNA: TGTGCCAGCAGCTTAGATATGCCACCCTACGGGCAGTACTTC. Amino acids: CASSLDMPPYGQYF.

This clonotype was detected only a few times. The chain combines TRBV3-1 with TRBJ2-5; D possibly corresponds to TRBD2 (6 bases). The germline gives CDR1 LGHDT, CDR2 YNNKEL (reference sequence). The CDR3 runs 14 residues. V was pared by 2 bases and J by 9 bases, with 16 bases between. This CDR3 is CASSQRTTLGPQYF. Here the CDR3 DNA reads TGTGCCAGCAGCCAAAGGACTACCCTCGGGCCCCAGTACTTC.

Concerning this clonotype itself: Its ends do not fully match the called genes, so a read error is possible. The chain uses TRBV9 and TRBJ2-7; 9 bases match TRBD2. The CDR3 has 14 residues. Germline CDR1 and CDR2: SGDLS and YYNGEE. Written as DNA, the CDR3 is TGTGCCGGCAGCGTAGGAGGGACTAGCTCCGAGCAGTACTTC. Translation gives CAGSVGGTSSEQYF.

The chain joins TRBV5-5 to TRBJ2-7; a possible D gene is TRBD2 (6 bases). The end of the DNA aligns better with TRBJ2-5, so the J call may be wrong. CDR1 is SGHKS, CDR2 YYEKEE, per germline (reference sequence). This CDR3 is 17 amino acids long. CDR3 nucleotide sequence: TGTGCCAGCAGCTTTTTCCCGTTTAGCGGAGTCCAAGAGACCCAGTACTTC. This translates into CASSFFPFSGVQETQYF.

A remark on this clonotype: One end of the junction does not line up with germline, which may come from a read error. The rearrangement links TRBV3-1 to TRBJ2-1; tentative D call: TRBD1 (6 bases). Germline lookup yields CDR1 LGHDT and CDR2 YNNKEL (reference sequence). The CDR3 is 15 amino acids. The CDR3, as DNA: TGTGCCGGCAGCCAAGTGGCAGGGGTGAGAAATGAGCAGTTCTTC. Translated: CAGSQVAGVRNEQFF.

Note on this clonotype: At one of its ends the junction is not consistent with the germline gene, which may arise from a read error. The chain uses TRBV14 and TRBJ2-7; TRBD2 matches at 8 bases. Near its end, the DNA agrees better with TRBJ2-5, so the J call may be wrong. This CDR3 has 15 amino acids. Germline V gene lookup returns CDR1 SGHDN and CDR2 FVKESK. CDR3 sequence reads: CASGQAGTRVETQYF. The CDR3 nucleotides read TGTGCCAGCGGCCAAGCCGGGACTAGAGTGGAGACCCAGTACTTC.

To note about this clonotype: This probably arose from a read error, given a far larger clone one base away. The chain joins TRBV7-2 to TRBJ2-1; D unresolved. V lost 1 base, J lost 10 bases, and 11 bases lay in between. The germline V gene encodes CDR1 SGHTA and CDR2 FQGNSA. This CDR3 spans 13 amino acids. CDR3 sequence reads: CASSLGSSYEQFF. The DNA for the CDR3 is TGTGCCAGCAGCTTAGGTAGCTCCTACGAGCAGTTCTTC.

This clonotype was seen once. V gene TRBV20-1 combines with J gene TRBJ2-3; a possible D gene is TRBD2 (6 bases). Germline CDR1 is DFQATT and CDR2 is SNEGSKA (reference sequence). V dropped 1 base and J dropped 5 bases, with 16 bases sitting between them. The CDR3 runs to 15 residues. The CDR3 reads CSARAGLAGRDTQYF. In nucleotides, the CDR3 is TGCAGTGCTAGAGCCGGTCTAGCCGGGAGAGATACGCAGTATTTT.

The V gene is TRBV20-1, the J gene TRBJ1-2; 9 nucleotides agree with TRBD1. CDR1 is DFQATT and CDR2 is SNEGSKA in the germline V gene (reference sequence). The CDR3 contains 14 residues. This CDR3 reads CGGGQGDFLYGYTF. The CDR3 DNA is TGCGGCGGGGGACAGGGTGACTTCCTCTATGGCTACACCTTC.